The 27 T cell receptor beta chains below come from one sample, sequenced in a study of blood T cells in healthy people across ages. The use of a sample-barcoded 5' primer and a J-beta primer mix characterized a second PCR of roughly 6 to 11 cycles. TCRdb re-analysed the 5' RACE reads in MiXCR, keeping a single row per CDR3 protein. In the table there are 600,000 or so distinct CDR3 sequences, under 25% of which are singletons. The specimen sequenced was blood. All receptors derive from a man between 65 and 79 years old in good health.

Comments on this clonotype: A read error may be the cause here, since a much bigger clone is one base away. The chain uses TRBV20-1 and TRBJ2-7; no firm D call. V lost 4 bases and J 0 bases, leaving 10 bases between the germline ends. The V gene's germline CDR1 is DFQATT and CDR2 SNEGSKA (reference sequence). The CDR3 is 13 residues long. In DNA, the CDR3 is TGCAGTGCTAAAGGTTACGGCTCCTACGAGCAGTACTTC. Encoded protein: CSAKGYGSYEQYF.

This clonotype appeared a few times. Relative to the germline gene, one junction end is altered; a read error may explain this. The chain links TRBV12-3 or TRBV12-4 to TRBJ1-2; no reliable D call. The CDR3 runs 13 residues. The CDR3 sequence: CASSTLPNYGYTF. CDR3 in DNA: TGTGCCAGCAGTACTTTACCCAACTATGGTTACACCTTC.

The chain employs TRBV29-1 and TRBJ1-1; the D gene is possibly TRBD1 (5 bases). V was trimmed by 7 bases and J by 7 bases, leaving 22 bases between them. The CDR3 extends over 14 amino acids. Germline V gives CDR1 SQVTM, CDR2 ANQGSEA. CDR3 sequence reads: CSASPPSGSREAFF. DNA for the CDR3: TGCAGCGCCTCTCCCCCCTCAGGGTCTCGTGAAGCTTTCTTT.

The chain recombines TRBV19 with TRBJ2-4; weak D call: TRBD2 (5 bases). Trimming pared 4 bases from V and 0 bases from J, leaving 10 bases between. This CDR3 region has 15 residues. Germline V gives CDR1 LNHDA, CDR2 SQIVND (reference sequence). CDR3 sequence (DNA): TGTGCCAGTAGTAATTTGGACTTAGCCAAAAACATTCAGTACTTC. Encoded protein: CASSNLDLAKNIQYF.

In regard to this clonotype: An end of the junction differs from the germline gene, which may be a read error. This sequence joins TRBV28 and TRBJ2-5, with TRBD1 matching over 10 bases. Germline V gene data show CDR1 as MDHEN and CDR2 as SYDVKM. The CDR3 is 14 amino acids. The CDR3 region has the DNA TGCGCCAGCAGTACGACAGGGGGCGGGGAGACCCAGTACTTC. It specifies CASSTTGGGETQYF.

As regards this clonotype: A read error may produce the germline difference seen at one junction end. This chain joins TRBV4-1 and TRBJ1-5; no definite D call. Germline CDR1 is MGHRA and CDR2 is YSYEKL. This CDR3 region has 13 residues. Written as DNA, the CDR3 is TGCTCCAGCAGCCAAGGTCGCAATCAGCCCCAGCATTTT. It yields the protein CSSSQGRNQPQHF.

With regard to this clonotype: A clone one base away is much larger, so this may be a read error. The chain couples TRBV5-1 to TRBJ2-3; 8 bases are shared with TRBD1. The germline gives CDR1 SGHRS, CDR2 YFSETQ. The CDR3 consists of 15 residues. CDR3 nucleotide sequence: TGCGCCAGCAGCCCAGGGACAGGAATAACAGATGCGCAGTATTTT. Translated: CASSPGTGITDAQYF.

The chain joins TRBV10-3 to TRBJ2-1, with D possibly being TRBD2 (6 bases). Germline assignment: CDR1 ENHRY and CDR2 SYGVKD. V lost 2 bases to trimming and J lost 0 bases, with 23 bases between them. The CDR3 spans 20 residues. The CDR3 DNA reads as TGTGCCATCAGTGAGCCCGTGCGGGGCTTTTCCCCTAGCTCCTACAATGAGCAGTTCTTC. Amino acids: CAISEPVRGFSPSSYNEQFF.

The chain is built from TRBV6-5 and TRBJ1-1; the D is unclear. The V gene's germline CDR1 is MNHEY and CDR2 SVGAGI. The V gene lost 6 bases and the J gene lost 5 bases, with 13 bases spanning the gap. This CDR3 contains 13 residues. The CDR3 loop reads CASSNPSRTEAFF. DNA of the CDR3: TGTGCCAGCAGCAATCCCAGTAGGACTGAAGCTTTCTTT.

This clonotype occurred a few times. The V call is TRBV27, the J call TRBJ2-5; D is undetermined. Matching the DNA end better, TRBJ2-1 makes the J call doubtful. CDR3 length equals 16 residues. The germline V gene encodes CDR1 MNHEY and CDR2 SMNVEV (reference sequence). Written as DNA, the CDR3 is TGTGCCAGCAGCCTGGAACGACTGGGCAGGAATACTGAGCAGTTCTTC. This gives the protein CASSLERLGRNTEQFF.

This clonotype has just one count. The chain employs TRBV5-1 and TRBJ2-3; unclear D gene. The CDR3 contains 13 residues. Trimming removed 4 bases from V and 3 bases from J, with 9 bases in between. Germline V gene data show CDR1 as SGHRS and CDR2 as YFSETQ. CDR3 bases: TGCGCCAGCAGCCCCTTTTGGACAGATACGCAGTATTTT. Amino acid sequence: CASSPFWTDTQYF.

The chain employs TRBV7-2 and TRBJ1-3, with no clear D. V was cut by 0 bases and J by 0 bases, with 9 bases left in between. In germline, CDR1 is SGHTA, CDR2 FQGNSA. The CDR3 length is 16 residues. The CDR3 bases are TGTGCCAGCAGCTTAGCGGGCAGCCTCTCTGGAAACACCATATATTTT. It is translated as CASSLAGSLSGNTIYF.

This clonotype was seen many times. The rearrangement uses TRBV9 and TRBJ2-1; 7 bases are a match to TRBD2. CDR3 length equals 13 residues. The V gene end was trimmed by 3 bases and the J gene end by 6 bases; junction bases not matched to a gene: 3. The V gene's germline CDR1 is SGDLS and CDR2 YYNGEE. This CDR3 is CASSAGGVNEQFF. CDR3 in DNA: TGTGCCAGCAGCGCTGGGGGGGTCAATGAGCAGTTCTTC.

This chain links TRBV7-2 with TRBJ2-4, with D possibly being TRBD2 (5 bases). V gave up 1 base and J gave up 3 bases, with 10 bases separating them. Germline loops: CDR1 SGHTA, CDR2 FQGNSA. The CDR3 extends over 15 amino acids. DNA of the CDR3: TGTGCCAGCAGCTTAGGGGAGAAGGGCAAAAACATTCAGTACTTC. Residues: CASSLGEKGKNIQYF.

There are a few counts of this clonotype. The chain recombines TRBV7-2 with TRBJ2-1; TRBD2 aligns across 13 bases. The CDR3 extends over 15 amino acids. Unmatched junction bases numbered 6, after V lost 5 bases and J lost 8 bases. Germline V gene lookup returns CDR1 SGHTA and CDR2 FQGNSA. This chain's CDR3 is CASSLLAGGLHEQFF. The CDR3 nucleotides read TGTGCCAGCAGCCTACTAGCGGGAGGGCTCCATGAGCAGTTCTTC.

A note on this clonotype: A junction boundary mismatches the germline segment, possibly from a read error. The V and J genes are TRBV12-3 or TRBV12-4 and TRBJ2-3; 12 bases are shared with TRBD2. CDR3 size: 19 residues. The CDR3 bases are TGCGCCAGCAGTTCTCCCCCCTGGACTAGCGGGATCAGGGCAGATACGCAGTATTTT. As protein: CASSSPPWTSGIRADTQYF.

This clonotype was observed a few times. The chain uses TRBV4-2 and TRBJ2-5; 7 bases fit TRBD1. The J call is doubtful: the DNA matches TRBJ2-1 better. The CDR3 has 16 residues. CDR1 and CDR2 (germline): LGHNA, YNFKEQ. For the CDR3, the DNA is TGTGCCAGCAGCCAAAACCTAGGGACAGTGTACAATGAGCAGTTCTTC. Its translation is CASSQNLGTVYNEQFF.

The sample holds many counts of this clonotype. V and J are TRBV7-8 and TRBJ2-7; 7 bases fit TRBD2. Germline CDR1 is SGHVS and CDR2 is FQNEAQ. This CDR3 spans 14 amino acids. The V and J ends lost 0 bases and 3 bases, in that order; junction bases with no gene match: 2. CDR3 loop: CASSLAGGLYEQYF. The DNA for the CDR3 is TGTGCCAGCAGCTTAGCGGGAGGGCTCTACGAGCAGTACTTC.

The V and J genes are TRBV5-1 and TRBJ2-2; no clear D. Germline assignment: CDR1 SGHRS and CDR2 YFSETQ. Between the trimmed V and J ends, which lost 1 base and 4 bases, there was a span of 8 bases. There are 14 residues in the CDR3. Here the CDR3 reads CASSLMPGTGELFF. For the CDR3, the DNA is TGCGCCAGCAGCTTGATGCCGGGCACCGGGGAGCTGTTTTTT. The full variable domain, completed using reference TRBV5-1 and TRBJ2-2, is KAGVTQTPRYLIKTRGQQVTLSCSPISGHRSVSWYQQTPGQGLQFLFEYFSETQRNKGNFPGRFSGRQFSNSRSEMNVSTLELGDSALYLCASSLMPGTGELFFGEGSRLTVL.

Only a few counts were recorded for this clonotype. CDR3 in DNA: TGTGCCAGCAGCCCCTACCAGGGGCGGACCTACAATGAGCAGTTCTTC. Translating gives CASSPYQGRTYNEQFF. V and J are TRBV14 and TRBJ2-1; a possible D gene is TRBD1 (6 bases). V was cut by 4 bases and J by 2 bases, with 15 bases left in between. Germline assignment: CDR1 SGHDN and CDR2 FVKESK. This CDR3 is built from 16 residues. The variable domain in full, with the rest retrieved from reference TRBV14 and TRBJ2-1, is EAGVTQFPSHSVIEKGQTVTLRCDPISGHDNLYWYRRVMGKEIKFLLHFVKESKQDESGMPNNRFLAERTGGTYSTLKVQPAELEDSGVYFCASSPYQGRTYNEQFFGPGTRLTVL.

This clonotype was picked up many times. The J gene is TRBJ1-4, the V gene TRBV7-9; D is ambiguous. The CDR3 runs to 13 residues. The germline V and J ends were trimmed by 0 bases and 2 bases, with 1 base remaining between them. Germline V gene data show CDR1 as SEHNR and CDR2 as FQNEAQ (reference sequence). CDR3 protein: CASSLATNEKLFF. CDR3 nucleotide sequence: TGTGCCAGCAGCTTAGCCACTAATGAAAAACTGTTTTTT.

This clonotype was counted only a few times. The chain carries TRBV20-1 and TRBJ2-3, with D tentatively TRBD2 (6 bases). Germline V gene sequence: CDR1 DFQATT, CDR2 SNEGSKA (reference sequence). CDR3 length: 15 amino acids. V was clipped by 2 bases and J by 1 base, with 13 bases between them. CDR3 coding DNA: TGCAGTGCTAGAAGACCGGGACTCCGCACAGATACGCAGTATTTT. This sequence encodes CSARRPGLRTDTQYF.

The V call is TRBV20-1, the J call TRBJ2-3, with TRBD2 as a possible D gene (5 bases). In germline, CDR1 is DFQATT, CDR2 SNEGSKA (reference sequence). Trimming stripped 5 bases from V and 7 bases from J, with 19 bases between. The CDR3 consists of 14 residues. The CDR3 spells CSARGLALGYTQYF. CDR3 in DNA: TGCAGTGCTCGCGGACTGGCCCTCGGTTATACGCAGTATTTT.

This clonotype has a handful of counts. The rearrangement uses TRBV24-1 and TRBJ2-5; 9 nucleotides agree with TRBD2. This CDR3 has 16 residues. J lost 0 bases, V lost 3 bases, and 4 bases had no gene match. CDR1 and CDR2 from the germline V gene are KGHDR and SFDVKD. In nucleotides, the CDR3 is TGTGCCACCAGTGATGTCCGGACTAGCGACCAAGAGACCCAGTACTTC. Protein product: CATSDVRTSDQETQYF.

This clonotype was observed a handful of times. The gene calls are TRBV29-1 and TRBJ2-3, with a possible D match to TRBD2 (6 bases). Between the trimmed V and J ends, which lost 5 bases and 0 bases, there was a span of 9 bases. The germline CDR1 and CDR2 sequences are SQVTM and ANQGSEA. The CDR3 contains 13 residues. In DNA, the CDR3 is TGCAGCGTTCTCAGCGGGAGCACAGATACGCAGTATTTT. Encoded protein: CSVLSGSTDTQYF.

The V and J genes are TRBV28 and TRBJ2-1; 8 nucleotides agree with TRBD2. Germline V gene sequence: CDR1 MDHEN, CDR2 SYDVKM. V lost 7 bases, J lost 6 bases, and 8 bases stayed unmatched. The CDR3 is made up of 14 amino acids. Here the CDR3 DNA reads TGTGCCAGCAATCCAAGCGGGAGATCCAATGAGCAGTTCTTC. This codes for CASNPSGRSNEQFF.

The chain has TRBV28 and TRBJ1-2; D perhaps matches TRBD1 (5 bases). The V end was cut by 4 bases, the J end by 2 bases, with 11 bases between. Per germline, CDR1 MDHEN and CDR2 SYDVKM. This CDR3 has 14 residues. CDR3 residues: CASSSLGDNYGYTF. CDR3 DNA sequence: TGTGCCAGCAGTTCATTAGGGGACAACTATGGCTACACCTTC.